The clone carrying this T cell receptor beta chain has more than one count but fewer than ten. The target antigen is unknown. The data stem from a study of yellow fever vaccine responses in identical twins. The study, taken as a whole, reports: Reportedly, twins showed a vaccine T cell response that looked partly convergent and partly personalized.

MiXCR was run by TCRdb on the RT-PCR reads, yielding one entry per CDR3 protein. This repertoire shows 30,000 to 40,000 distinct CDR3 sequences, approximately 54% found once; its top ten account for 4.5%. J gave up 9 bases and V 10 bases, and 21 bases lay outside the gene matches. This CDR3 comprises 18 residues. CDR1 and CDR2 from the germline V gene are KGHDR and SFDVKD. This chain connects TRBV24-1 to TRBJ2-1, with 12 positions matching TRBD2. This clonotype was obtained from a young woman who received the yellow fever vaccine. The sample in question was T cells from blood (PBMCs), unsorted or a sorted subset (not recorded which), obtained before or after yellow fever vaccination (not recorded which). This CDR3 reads CATRMVDTSGRRRGEQFF. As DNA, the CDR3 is TGTGCCACACGGATGGTTGACACTAGCGGGAGGCGGCGCGGTGAGCAGTTCTTC.